The clone carrying this T cell receptor (beta chain) was seen at least ten times. What it recognizes is unknown. CDR1 and CDR2 (germline): SQVTM, ANQGSEA. This CDR3 spans 16 amino acids. Trimming pared 3 bases from V and 3 bases from J, leaving 19 bases between. These data belong to a study of T cells in Graves' hyperthyroidism and ophthalmopathy. Findings and caveats of the study: Blood held most thyroid clonotypes expanded above 0.001 frequency.

The TCR beta CDR3 regions underwent amplification using RNA transcripts as the source. HTBI primers were employed in a first-round RT-PCR of the TCR CDR3. TCRdb passed the multiplex PCR reads through MiXCR, listing each CDR3 protein once. The table records roughly 570,000 distinct CDR3 sequences, 15% to 17% of them present only once. The receptor was isolated from a woman in her twenties or thirties with Graves' hyperthyroidism. The chain couples TRBV29-1 to TRBJ2-3; tentative D call: TRBD2 (5 bases). Sequenced material: blood. The CDR3 nucleotides are TGCAGCGTTGACGGAGGAGCCATTCGGCGTACAGATACGCAGTATTTT. Its translation: CSVDGGAIRRTDTQYF.